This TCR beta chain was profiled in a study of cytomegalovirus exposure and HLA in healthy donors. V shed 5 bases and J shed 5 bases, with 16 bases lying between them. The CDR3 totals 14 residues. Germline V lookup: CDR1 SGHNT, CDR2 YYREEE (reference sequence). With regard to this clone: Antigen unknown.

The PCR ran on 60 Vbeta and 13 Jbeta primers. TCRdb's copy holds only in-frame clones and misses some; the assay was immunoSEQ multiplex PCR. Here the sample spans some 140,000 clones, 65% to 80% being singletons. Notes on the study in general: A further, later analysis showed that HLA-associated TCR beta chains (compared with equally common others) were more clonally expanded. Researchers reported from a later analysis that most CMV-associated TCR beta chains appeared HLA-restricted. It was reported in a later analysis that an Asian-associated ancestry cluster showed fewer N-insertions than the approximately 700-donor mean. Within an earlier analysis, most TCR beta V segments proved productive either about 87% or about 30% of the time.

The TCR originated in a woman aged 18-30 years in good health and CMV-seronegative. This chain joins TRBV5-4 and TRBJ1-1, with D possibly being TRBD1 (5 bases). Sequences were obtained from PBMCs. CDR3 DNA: TGTGCCAGCAGTCCCGAGGCCCAGGGAACTGAAGCTTTCTTT. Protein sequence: CASSPEAQGTEAFF.